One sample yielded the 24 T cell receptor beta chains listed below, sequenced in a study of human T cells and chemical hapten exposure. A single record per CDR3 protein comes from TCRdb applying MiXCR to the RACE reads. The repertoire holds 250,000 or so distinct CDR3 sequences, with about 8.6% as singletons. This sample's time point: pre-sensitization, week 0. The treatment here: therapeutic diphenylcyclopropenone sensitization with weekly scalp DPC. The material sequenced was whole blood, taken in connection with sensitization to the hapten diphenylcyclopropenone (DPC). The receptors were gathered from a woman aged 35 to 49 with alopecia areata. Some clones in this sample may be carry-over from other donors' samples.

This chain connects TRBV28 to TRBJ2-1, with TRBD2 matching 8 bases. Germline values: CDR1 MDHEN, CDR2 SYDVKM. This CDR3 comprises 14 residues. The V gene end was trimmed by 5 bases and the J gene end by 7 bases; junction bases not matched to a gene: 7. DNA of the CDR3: TGTGCCAGCAGTCTAAGCGGGAGAAGAAATGAGCAGTTCTTC. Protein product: CASSLSGRRNEQFF.

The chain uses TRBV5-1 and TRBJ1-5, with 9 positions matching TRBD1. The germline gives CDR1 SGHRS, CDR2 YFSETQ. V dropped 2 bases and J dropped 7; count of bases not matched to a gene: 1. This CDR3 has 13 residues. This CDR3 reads CASSFGQGQPQHF. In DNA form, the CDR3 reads TGCGCCAGCAGCTTCGGACAGGGGCAGCCCCAGCATTTT.

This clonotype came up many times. CDR3 DNA: TGTGCCAGCAGCTTAGAGGGGGCCAGGGGTGGATATGAGCAGTTCTTC. Its translation: CASSLEGARGGYEQFF. The rearrangement uses TRBV11-2 and TRBJ2-1; TRBD1 is a possible D gene (6 bases). This CDR3 is built from 16 residues. The ends were cut back, 0 bases at V and 8 bases at J, with 17 bases in the middle. Germline V gene lookup returns CDR1 SGHAT and CDR2 FQNNGV.

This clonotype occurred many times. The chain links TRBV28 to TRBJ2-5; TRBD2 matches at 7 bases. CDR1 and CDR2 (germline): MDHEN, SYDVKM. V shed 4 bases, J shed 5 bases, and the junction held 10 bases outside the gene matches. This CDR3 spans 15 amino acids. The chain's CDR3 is CASSSLGPSGETQYF. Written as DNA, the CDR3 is TGTGCCAGCAGTTCCCTCGGGCCTAGCGGCGAGACCCAGTACTTC.

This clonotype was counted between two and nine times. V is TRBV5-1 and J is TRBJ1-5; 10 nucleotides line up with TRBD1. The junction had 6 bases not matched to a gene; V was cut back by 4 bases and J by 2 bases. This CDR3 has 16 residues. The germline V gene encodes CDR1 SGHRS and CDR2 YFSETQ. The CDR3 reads CASSPTGGAGNQPQHF. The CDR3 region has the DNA TGCGCCAGCAGCCCGACAGGGGGCGCAGGCAATCAGCCCCAGCATTTT.

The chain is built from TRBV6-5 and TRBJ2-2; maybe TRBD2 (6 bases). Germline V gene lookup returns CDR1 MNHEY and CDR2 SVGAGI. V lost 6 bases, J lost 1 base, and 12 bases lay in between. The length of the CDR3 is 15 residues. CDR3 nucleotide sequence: TGTGCCAGCAGGGGACTCGCCCGGAACACCGGGGAGCTGTTTTTT. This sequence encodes CASRGLARNTGELFF.

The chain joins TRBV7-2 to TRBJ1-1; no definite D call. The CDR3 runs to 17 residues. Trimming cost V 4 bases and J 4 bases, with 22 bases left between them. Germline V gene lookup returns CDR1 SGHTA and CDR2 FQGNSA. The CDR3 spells CASSSMGPVVRLTEAFF. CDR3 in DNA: TGTGCCAGCAGCTCCATGGGCCCGGTGGTCAGGCTCACTGAAGCTTTCTTT.

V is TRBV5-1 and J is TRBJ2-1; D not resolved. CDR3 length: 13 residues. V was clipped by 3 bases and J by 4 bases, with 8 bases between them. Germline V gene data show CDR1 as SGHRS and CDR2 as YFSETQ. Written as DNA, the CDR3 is TGCGCCAGCAGCTCCGGACGGTACAATGAGCAGTTCTTC. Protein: CASSSGRYNEQFF.

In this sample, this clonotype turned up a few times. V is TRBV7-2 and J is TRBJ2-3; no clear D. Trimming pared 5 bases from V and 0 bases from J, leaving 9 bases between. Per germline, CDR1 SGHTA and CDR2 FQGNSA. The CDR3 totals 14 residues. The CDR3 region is CASSHPPSTDTQYF. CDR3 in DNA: TGTGCCAGCAGCCACCCCCCGAGCACAGATACGCAGTATTTT.

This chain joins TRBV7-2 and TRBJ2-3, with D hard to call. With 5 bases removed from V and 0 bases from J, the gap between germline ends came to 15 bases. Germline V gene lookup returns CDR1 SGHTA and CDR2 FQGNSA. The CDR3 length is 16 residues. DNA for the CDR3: TGTGCCAGCAGCACCTGGCACACCTTTAGCACAGATACGCAGTATTTT. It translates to CASSTWHTFSTDTQYF.

The CDR3 nucleotides are TGTGCCAGCAGCATCGGGGACTTCTACAATGAGCAGTTCTTC. Translation: CASSIGDFYNEQFF. This rearrangement joins TRBV7-9 to TRBJ2-1, with a weak D call TRBD2 (6 bases). The germline gives CDR1 SEHNR, CDR2 FQNEAQ (reference sequence). This CDR3 contains 14 residues. Trimming stripped 5 bases from V and 3 bases from J, with 11 bases between.

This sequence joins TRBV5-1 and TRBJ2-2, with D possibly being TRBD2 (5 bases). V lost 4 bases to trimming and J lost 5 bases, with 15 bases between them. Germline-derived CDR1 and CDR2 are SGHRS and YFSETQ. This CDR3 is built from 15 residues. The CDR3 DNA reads TGCGCCAGCAGCCCCGAACTAGGTCGGACCGGGGAGCTGTTTTTT. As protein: CASSPELGRTGELFF.

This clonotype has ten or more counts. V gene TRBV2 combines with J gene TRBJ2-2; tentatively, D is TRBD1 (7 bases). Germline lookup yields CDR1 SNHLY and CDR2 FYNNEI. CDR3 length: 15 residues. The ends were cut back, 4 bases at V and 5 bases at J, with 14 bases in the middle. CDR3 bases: TGTGCCAGCAGTGGGAGGACAGGAGGGACCGGGGAGCTGTTTTTT. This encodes CASSGRTGGTGELFF.

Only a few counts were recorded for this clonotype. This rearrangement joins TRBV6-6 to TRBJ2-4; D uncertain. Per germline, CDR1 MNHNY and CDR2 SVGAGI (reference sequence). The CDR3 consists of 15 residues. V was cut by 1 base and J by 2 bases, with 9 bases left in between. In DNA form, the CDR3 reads TGTGCCAGCAGTTACTTTGCAGGCTCCAAAAACATTCAGTACTTC. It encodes CASSYFAGSKNIQYF.

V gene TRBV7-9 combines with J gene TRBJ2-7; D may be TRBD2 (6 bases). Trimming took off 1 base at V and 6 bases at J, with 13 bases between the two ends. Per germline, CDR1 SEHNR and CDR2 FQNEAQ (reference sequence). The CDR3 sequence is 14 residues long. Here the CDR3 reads CASSLGAGKGEQYF. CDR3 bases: TGTGCCAGCAGCTTAGGGGCGGGGAAGGGCGAGCAGTACTTC.

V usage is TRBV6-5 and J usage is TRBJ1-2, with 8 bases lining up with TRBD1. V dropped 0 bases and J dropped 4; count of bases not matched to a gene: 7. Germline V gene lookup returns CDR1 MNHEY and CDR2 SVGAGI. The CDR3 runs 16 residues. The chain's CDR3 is CASSYSRQGAAYGYTF. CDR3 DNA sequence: TGTGCCAGCAGTTACTCGAGGCAGGGGGCGGCCTATGGCTACACCTTC.

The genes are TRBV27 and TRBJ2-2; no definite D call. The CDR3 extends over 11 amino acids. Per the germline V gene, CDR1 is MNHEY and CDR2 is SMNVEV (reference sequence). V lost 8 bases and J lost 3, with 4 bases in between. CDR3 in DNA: TGTGCCAGCGGGGACACCGGGGAGCTGTTTTTT. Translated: CASGDTGELFF.

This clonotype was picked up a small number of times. This CDR3 is CASTTAGGWQYF. The CDR3 DNA reads as TGTGCCAGCACCACGGCTGGAGGGTGGCAGTACTTC. This chain uses TRBV27 with TRBJ2-7; maybe TRBD2 (6 bases). Germline V gene lookup returns CDR1 MNHEY and CDR2 SMNVEV (reference sequence). V dropped 7 bases and J dropped 9 bases, with 16 bases sitting between them. The CDR3 sequence is 12 residues long.

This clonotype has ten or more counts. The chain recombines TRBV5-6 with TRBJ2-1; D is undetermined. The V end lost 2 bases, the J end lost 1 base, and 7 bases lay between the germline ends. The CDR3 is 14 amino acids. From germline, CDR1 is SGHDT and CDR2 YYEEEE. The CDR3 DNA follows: TGTGCCAGCAGCTTCGGGTTTTCCTACAATGAGCAGTTCTTC. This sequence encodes CASSFGFSYNEQFF.

Here the CDR3 reads CASSYDGGSYEQYF. CDR3 nucleotides: TGTGCCAGCAGTTATGACGGGGGATCCTACGAGCAGTACTTC. The rearrangement links TRBV6-5 to TRBJ2-7, with D tentatively TRBD2 (6 bases). The germline gives CDR1 MNHEY, CDR2 SVGAGI. The CDR3 has 14 amino acids. V lost 3 bases to trimming and J lost 1 base, with 10 bases between them.

The CDR3 DNA reads TGCAGTGCTAGTATCACTAGCACAGATACGCAGTATTTT. It encodes CSASITSTDTQYF. The chain employs TRBV20-1 and TRBJ2-3; no clear D. There are 13 residues in the CDR3. Germline V gives CDR1 DFQATT, CDR2 SNEGSKA (reference sequence). Trimming left V 3 bases short and J 0 bases short, with 7 bases between.

The CDR3 sequence: CASSLVTLGEQFF. For the CDR3, the DNA is TGTGCCAGCAGCTTAGTCACTTTGGGTGAGCAGTTCTTC. J is TRBJ2-1 and V is TRBV7-2; D is unresolved. The CDR3 extends over 13 amino acids. Germline CDR1 is SGHTA and CDR2 is FQGNSA. Trimming pared 1 base from V and 9 bases from J, leaving 10 bases between.

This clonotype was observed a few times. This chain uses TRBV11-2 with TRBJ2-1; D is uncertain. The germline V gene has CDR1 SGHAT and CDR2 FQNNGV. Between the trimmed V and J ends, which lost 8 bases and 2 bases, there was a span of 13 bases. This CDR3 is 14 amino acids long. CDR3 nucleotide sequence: TGTGCCAGCGGCCCCAGCGTCGCCTACAATGAGCAGTTCTTC. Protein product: CASGPSVAYNEQFF.

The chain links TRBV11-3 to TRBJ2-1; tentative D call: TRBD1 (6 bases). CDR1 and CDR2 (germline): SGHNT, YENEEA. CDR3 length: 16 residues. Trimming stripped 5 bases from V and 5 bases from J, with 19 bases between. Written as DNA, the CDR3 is TGTGCCAGCAGCCCTCTGGGGGCAGTGCAAGACAATGAGCAGTTCTTC. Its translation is CASSPLGAVQDNEQFF.